This T cell receptor beta chain was sequenced during a study of blood T cell repertoires in COVID-19. Study at large: Material from acute and convalescent COVID-19 was sourced from the United States, Italy and Spain. In each case, the material was cDNA or gDNA derived from T cells, B-cell-depleted T cells, or PBMCs.

The CDR3 extends over 13 amino acids. CDR1 is SGHAT, CDR2 FQNNGV, per germline. Deletions cut 3 bases from V and 1 base from J, with 6 bases between. Authors' processing steps: Estimated nucleated cell counts came from reference gene primer amplification. Clones were read by immunoSEQ multiplex PCR, and TCRdb kept only the in-frame ones, dropping some. V, J and clone size were drawn from that table, and D and trimming were deduced from the DNA. The table shows 200,000 or so clones, with approximately 90% occurring only once. The chain uses TRBV11-2 and TRBJ1-1; no clear D gene. The origin of this receptor is a man in his fifties or sixties with COVID-19, enrolled during active disease. Material: peripheral blood. CDR3 sequence reads: CASSFYGNTEAFF. As DNA, the CDR3 is TGTGCCAGCAGCTTTTACGGGAACACTGAAGCTTTCTTT.